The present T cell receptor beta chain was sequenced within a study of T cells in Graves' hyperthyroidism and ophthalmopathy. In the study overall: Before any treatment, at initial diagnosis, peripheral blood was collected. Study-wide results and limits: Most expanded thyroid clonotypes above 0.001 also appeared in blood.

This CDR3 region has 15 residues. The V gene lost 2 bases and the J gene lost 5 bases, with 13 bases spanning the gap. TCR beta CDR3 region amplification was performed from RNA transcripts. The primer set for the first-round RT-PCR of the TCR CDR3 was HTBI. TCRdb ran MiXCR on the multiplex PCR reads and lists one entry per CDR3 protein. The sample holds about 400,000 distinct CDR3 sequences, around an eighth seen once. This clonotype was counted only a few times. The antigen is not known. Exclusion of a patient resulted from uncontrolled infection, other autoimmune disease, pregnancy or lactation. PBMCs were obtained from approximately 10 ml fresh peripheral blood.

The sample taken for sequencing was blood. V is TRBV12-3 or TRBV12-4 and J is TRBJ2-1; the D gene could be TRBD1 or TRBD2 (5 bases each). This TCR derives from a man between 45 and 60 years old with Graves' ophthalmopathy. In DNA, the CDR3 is TGTGCCAGCAGTTTAAATCCGGGGCGCAACAATGAGCAGTTCTTC. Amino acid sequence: CASSLNPGRNNEQFF.